Presented here are 13 T cell receptor beta chains from one specimen sequenced in a study of blood T cell repertoires in COVID-19. Measured with immunoSEQ multiplex PCR; TCRdb has only the in-frame clones, and not every one. The sample carries around 150,000 clones, approximately 83% recorded once. Sequencing was carried out using PBMCs or T cells enriched from blood (not recorded which). The receptors come from a man aged 70-80 years who had been exposed to COVID-19.

This clone appeared a single time. The rearrangement uses TRBV28 and TRBJ2-1; tentatively, D is TRBD2 (7 bases). CDR1 and CDR2 (germline): MDHEN, SYDVKM. CDR3 length equals 15 residues. Trimming removed 6 bases from V and 12 bases from J, with 24 bases in between. This CDR3 is CASRTGGGEVLGQFF. The CDR3 bases are TGTGCCAGCAGGACTGGGGGGGGCGAGGTCTTAGGGCAGTTCTTC.

This clone was found once. The chain carries TRBV6-5 and TRBJ2-7; tentative D call: TRBD1 (6 bases). The CDR3 extends over 14 amino acids. V was cut by 0 bases and J by 6 bases, with 12 bases left in between. Germline V gene data show CDR1 as MNHEY and CDR2 as SVGAGI. The DNA of the CDR3 is TGTGCCAGCAGTTACTCGTCCAGGGGATCCGAGCAGTACTTC. Its protein product is CASSYSSRGSEQYF.

This rearrangement joins TRBV7-7 to TRBJ2-1; a possible D gene is TRBD1 (6 bases). V lost 1 base, J lost 4 bases, and 8 bases lay in between. The germline V gene encodes CDR1 SSHAT and CDR2 FNYEAQ (reference sequence). This CDR3 region has 14 residues. Here the CDR3 DNA reads TGTGCCAGCAGCTTAGGGGACACTTACAATGAGCAGTTCTTC. This encodes CASSLGDTYNEQFF.

This clone was observed a handful of times. The chain carries TRBV5-1 and TRBJ1-4; the match to TRBD1 covers 10 bases. From germline, CDR1 is SGHRS and CDR2 YFSETQ. This CDR3 has 15 amino acids. V dropped 3 bases and J dropped 8; count of bases not matched to a gene: 7. CDR3 loop: CASSSGTGEREKLFF. CDR3 DNA sequence: TGCGCCAGCAGCTCGGGGACAGGGGAGAGAGAAAAACTGTTTTTT. The variable domain in full, with the rest retrieved from reference TRBV5-1 and TRBJ1-4, is KAGVTQTPRYLIKTRGQQVTLSCSPISGHRSVSWYQQTPGQGLQFLFEYFSETQRNKGNFPGRFSGRQFSNSRSEMNVSTLELGDSALYLCASSSGTGEREKLFFGSGTQLSVL.

V gene TRBV5-1 combines with J gene TRBJ2-7; 11 nucleotides match TRBD1. CDR3 length: 15 amino acids. Germline CDR1 is SGHRS and CDR2 is YFSETQ. V shed 3 bases, J shed 6 bases, and the junction held 8 bases outside the gene matches. The CDR3 DNA follows: TGCGCCAGCAGCTCAATGGGACAGGGGGTCGGCGAGCAGTACTTC. This encodes CASSSMGQGVGEQYF.

This chain joins TRBV30 and TRBJ1-6, with 8 bases aligning to TRBD1. The CDR3 length is 17 residues. From germline, CDR1 is GTSNPN and CDR2 SVGIG (reference sequence). The ends lost 3 bases at V and 5 bases at J; junction bases unmatched: 12. CDR3 DNA sequence: TGTGCCTGGAGCCCAAGTAGGACAGGGTTCGATAATTCACCCCTCCACTTT. Translated: CAWSPSRTGFDNSPLHF.

The rearrangement uses TRBV6-1 and TRBJ1-4, with a tentative D call TRBD1 (6 bases). The V gene's germline CDR1 is MNHNS and CDR2 SASEGT. The CDR3 covers 16 residues. V was pared by 2 bases and J by 8 bases, with 18 bases between. The CDR3 reads CASSEMSGGDGEKLFF. Written as DNA, the CDR3 is TGTGCCAGCAGTGAAATGTCGGGGGGCGACGGAGAAAAACTGTTTTTT.

J is TRBJ2-3 and V is TRBV15; 8 bases line up with TRBD2. There are 17 residues in the CDR3. Germline loops: CDR1 LNHNV, CDR2 YYDKDF (reference sequence). Unmatched junction bases numbered 8, after V lost 0 bases and J lost 3 bases. CDR3 nucleotide sequence: TGTGCCACCAGCAGAGATTACGGGACTAGGAAGACAGATACGCAGTATTTT. Its translation: CATSRDYGTRKTDTQYF.

This sequence joins TRBV3-1 (or the pseudogene TRBV3-2) and TRBJ2-7; TRBD1 might be the D (6 bases). From germline, CDR1 is LGHDT and CDR2 YNNKEL (reference sequence). Deletions cut 6 bases from V and 1 base from J, with 16 bases between. The CDR3 loop spans 15 amino acids. In DNA form, the CDR3 reads TGTGCCAGCAGAGCAACAGGGTCTGGATCCTACGAGCAGTACTTC. This gives the protein CASRATGSGSYEQYF.

This clone came up once. The V and J genes are TRBV19 and TRBJ1-6; 8 bases align to TRBD1. V shed 3 bases and J 9 bases; nucleotides not matched to a gene: 4. CDR1 is LNHDA, CDR2 SQIVND, per germline (reference sequence). The CDR3 extends over 14 amino acids. CDR3 sequence reads: CASSMRDRSSPLHF. The CDR3 nucleotides are TGTGCCAGTAGTATGAGGGACAGGTCTTCACCCCTCCACTTT.

This chain uses TRBV7-9 with TRBJ2-5; D is possibly TRBD2 (7 bases). Trimming took off 4 bases at V and 5 bases at J, with 17 bases between the two ends. There are 15 residues in the CDR3. The germline V gene encodes CDR1 SEHNR and CDR2 FQNEAQ (reference sequence). The CDR3 protein is CASSWGGGIGETQYF. The CDR3 DNA reads TGTGCCAGCAGCTGGGGAGGGGGGATCGGGGAGACCCAGTACTTC.

This sequence joins TRBV7-2 and TRBJ1-2; D is perhaps TRBD1 (5 bases). The CDR3 covers 14 residues. V lost 5 bases and J lost 5, with 15 bases in between. Germline CDR1 and CDR2: SGHTA and FQGNSA. CDR3 region: CASSPDTGPYGYTF. The CDR3 DNA sequence: TGTGCCAGCAGCCCAGATACAGGTCCGTATGGCTACACCTTC.

The chain uses TRBV7-3 and TRBJ2-3; 13 bases agree with TRBD2. Germline CDR1 is SGHTA and CDR2 is FQGTGA. With V trimmed by 5 bases and J by 6 bases, 8 bases remained unmatched. This CDR3 is built from 16 residues. The CDR3 region is CASSPRLAGGLDTQYF. The DNA of the CDR3 is TGTGCCAGCAGCCCCCGACTAGCGGGGGGCCTGGATACGCAGTATTTT. The full variable domain, in which reference TRBV7-3 and TRBJ2-3 provide the parts outside the CDR3, is GAGVSQTPSNKVTEKGKYVELRCDPISGHTALYWYRQSLGQGPEFLIYFQGTGAADDSGLPNDRFFAVRPEGSVSTLKIQRTERGDSAVYLCASSPRLAGGLDTQYFGPGTRLTVL.